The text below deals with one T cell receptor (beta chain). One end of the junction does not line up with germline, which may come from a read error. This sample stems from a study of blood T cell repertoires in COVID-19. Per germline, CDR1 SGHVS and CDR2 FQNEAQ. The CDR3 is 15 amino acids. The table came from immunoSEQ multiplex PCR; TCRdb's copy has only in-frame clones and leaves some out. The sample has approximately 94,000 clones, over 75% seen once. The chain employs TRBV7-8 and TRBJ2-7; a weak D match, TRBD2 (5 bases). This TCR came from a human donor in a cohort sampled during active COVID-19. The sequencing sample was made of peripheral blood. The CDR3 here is CASSQHRTDSDEQYF. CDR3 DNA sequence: TGTGCCAGCAGCCAGCACCGGACGGACTCCGACGAGCAGTACTTC.